The present T cell receptor (beta chain) was sequenced within a study of identical twins. Study-wide points: Twins' surplus sharing was weaker for beta out-of-frame sequences.

cDNA molecules carried unique molecular identifiers, and template switching added a universal primer site. TCRdb redid the calling of the 5' RACE reads with MiXCR, one entry per CDR3 protein. Among about 1.7 million distinct CDR3 sequences listed, under 35% were seen once. This clonotype was picked up a small number of times. What it binds is not known. In germline, CDR1 is LGHNA, CDR2 YNFKEQ. With 5 bases clipped from V and 4 bases from J, the junction kept 11 bases outside the gene matches. The CDR3 totals 18 residues. This receptor was taken from a newborn girl in good health. Sequencing was performed on cord blood. The rearrangement links TRBV4-2 to TRBJ2-1, with 13 nucleotides matching TRBD2. CDR3 DNA: TGTGCCAGCAGCTCACATGGACTAGCGGGGGTGATTTACAATGAGCAGTTCTTC. This sequence encodes CASSSHGLAGVIYNEQFF.